Following are 3 T cell receptor beta chains from one sample sequenced in a study of T cell repertoires in cytomegalovirus infection. TCRdb reprocessed the reads with MiXCR, giving one entry per CDR3 protein. This table has roughly 500,000 distinct CDR3 sequences, about 11% appearing once. Sequencing used PBMCs. The receptors come from a human donor in good health (CMV status not recorded). Some clones in this sample may be carry-over from other donors' samples.

V and J are TRBV15 and TRBJ2-7; 12 nucleotides line up with TRBD2. Germline V gives CDR1 LNHNV, CDR2 YYDKDF (reference sequence). The CDR3 runs to 19 residues. V trimming: 3 bases; J trimming: 4 bases; junction bases outside the gene matches: 16. The CDR3 DNA reads as TGTGCCACCAGCAGTTTTTCACTAGCGGGAGGTCGCTGGTGGTACGAGCAGTACTTC. Translation: CATSSFSLAGGRWWYEQYF.

In this sample, this clonotype turned up many times. This rearrangement joins TRBV12-3 or TRBV12-4 to TRBJ2-1; 7 bases agree with TRBD2. After removal of 7 bases from V and 7 bases from J, the junction contained 19 bases not matched to a gene. The CDR3 spans 17 residues. The chain's CDR3 is CASTLAGGGALQNEQFF. CDR3 DNA: TGTGCCAGCACCTTAGCGGGCGGGGGTGCCTTACAGAATGAGCAGTTCTTC.

The table lists this clonotype with a few counts. The rearrangement links TRBV30 to TRBJ2-3; D could derive from TRBD1 or TRBD2 (6 bases each). Trimming shortened V by 3 bases and J by 11 bases, and 15 bases separated the two germline ends. This CDR3 has 12 amino acids. Looked up from germline, CDR1 is GTSNPN and CDR2 is SVGIG (reference sequence). The CDR3 loop reads CAWSPQGGVQYF. Here the CDR3 DNA reads TGTGCCTGGAGCCCACAGGGAGGTGTGCAGTATTTT.